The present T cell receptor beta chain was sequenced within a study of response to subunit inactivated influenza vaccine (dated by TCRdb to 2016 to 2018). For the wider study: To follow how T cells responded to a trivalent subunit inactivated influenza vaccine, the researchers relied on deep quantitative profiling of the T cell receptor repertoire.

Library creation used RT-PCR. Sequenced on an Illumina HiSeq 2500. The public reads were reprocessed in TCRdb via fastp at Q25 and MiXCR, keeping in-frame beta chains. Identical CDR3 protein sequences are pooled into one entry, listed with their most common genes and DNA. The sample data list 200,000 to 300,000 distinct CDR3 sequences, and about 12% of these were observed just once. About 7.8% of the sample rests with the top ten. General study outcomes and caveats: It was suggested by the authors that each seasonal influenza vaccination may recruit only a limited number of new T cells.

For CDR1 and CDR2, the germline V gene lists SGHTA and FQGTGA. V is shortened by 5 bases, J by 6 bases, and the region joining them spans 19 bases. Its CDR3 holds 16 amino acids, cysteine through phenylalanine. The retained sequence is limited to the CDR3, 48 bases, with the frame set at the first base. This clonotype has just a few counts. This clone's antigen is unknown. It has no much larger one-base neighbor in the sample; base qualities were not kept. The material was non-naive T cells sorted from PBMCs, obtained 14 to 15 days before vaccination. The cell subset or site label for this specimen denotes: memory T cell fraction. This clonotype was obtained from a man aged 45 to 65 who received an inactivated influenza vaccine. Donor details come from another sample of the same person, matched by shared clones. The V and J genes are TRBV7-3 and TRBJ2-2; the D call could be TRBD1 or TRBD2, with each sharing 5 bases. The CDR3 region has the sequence CASSIGTAESAGELFF. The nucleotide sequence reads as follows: TGTGCCAGCAGCATTGGGACGGCCGAGAGCGCCGGGGAGCTGTTTTTT.